One and the same sample provided the 15 T cell receptor beta chains below, sequenced in a study of OX40 agonist ivuxolimab in advanced cancers. Data came from immunoSEQ multiplex PCR; TCRdb stores just in-frame clones and leaves some out. The sample consists of 40,000 to 60,000 clones, 60% to 85% of them appearing once. The sample consisted of CD4+ or CD8+ T cells sorted from blood, taken in a trial of the OX40 agonist ivuxolimab. These receptors were collected from an adult with an advanced solid tumor such as melanoma, head and neck, liver or kidney cancer.

In DNA form, the CDR3 reads TGTGCCAGCAGCTCCCAGGCAAACTATGGCTACACCTTC. Translated, it gives CASSSQANYGYTF. This rearrangement joins TRBV5-6 to TRBJ1-2, with unresolved D. Germline V CDR1 and CDR2: SGHDT, YYEEEE. Trimming took 3 bases from V and 2 from J, leaving 8 bases between them. The CDR3 has 13 residues.

The chain has TRBV29-1 and TRBJ2-1, with D hard to call. Trimming stripped 3 bases from V and 3 bases from J, with 18 bases between. The CDR3 length is 16 residues. Germline-derived CDR1 and CDR2 are SQVTM and ANQGSEA. The CDR3 is CSVDRSPDRRYNEQFF. The CDR3 DNA is TGCAGCGTTGATCGATCCCCGGACCGCCGCTACAATGAGCAGTTCTTC.

This rearrangement joins TRBV4-2 to TRBJ2-7; 9 nucleotides align to TRBD1. The V gene end was trimmed by 0 bases and the J gene end by 5 bases; junction bases not matched to a gene: 5. This CDR3 contains 15 residues. Germline-derived CDR1 and CDR2 are LGHNA and YNFKEQ. The CDR3 sequence is CASSQELDRGDEQYF. CDR3 DNA: TGTGCCAGCAGCCAAGAGTTGGACAGGGGCGACGAGCAGTACTTC.

The rearrangement joins TRBV7-9 to TRBJ2-7; the D is unclear. Trimming took 5 bases from V and 3 from J, leaving 8 bases between them. CDR1 SEHNR and CDR2 FQNEAQ come from the germline V gene (reference sequence). This CDR3 has 12 amino acids. Here the CDR3 DNA reads TGTGCCAGCAGCCAACAATTCTACGAGCAGTACTTC. Translated: CASSQQFYEQYF.

V usage is TRBV19 and J usage is TRBJ2-7; 12 bases map to TRBD1. The CDR3 extends over 14 amino acids. Germline V gene lookup returns CDR1 LNHDA and CDR2 SQIVND (reference sequence). The junction had 4 bases not matched to a gene; V was cut back by 5 bases and J by 5 bases. The CDR3 nucleotides read TGTGCCAGTAGTGACCGGGACAGGGGGCACGAGCAGTACTTC. Translating it yields CASSDRDRGHEQYF.

The gene calls are TRBV27 and TRBJ1-5; tentative D call: TRBD1 (5 bases). Trimming pared 5 bases from V and 0 bases from J, leaving 8 bases between. The CDR3 loop spans 14 amino acids. The germline gives CDR1 MNHEY, CDR2 SMNVEV (reference sequence). The CDR3 coding sequence is TGTGCCAGCAGTATGACAGATAGCAATCAGCCCCAGCATTTT. Translation gives CASSMTDSNQPQHF.

The V gene is TRBV2, the J gene TRBJ1-6; D may be TRBD1 (5 bases). CDR1 SNHLY and CDR2 FYNNEI come from the germline V gene. CDR3 length: 15 amino acids. Trimming took off 8 bases at V and 6 bases at J, with 17 bases between the two ends. The CDR3 protein is CASGLSQGGNSPLHF. As DNA, the CDR3 is TGTGCCAGCGGACTCTCTCAGGGTGGTAATTCACCCCTCCACTTT.

The chain's CDR3 is CASSFIRGSGEFTDTQYF. CDR3 DNA sequence: TGTGCCAGCAGTTTTATCCGGGGTAGCGGAGAATTCACAGATACGCAGTATTTT. The rearrangement links TRBV4-2 to TRBJ2-3; the D gene is possibly TRBD2 (6 bases). Trimming removed 6 bases from V and 2 bases from J, with 24 bases in between. Germline V gene data show CDR1 as LGHNA and CDR2 as YNFKEQ. The length of the CDR3 is 18 residues.

The chain recombines TRBV4-3 with TRBJ2-1; D is uncertain. In germline, CDR1 is LGHNA, CDR2 YSLEER. The CDR3 contains 15 residues. The V and J ends lost 1 base and 5 bases respectively, with 12 bases between them. Here the CDR3 reads CASSQGTWADNEQFF. The CDR3 region has the DNA TGCGCCAGCAGCCAAGGGACGTGGGCGGACAATGAGCAGTTCTTC.

The chain couples TRBV6-5 to TRBJ1-5; D might be TRBD1 (5 bases). CDR3 length equals 14 residues. Germline loops: CDR1 MNHEY, CDR2 SVGAGI. V gave up 5 bases and J gave up 3 bases, with 11 bases separating them. This CDR3 reads CASSGRDFNQPQHF. For the CDR3, the DNA is TGTGCCAGCAGTGGCCGGGACTTCAATCAGCCCCAGCATTTT.

The chain employs TRBV11-2 and TRBJ2-1, with TRBD1 matching 7 bases. Losses at the gene ends were 8 bases for V and 6 bases for J; bases not matched to a gene: 10. CDR3 length: 14 residues. CDR1 and CDR2 from the germline V gene are SGHAT and FQNNGV. In DNA, the CDR3 is TGTGCCAGCCAATTAGGACAGGTTACCAATGAGCAGTTCTTC. Encoded protein: CASQLGQVTNEQFF.

This chain joins TRBV6-1 and TRBJ2-7, with D possibly called TRBD1 or TRBD2 (5 bases each). The CDR3 length is 15 residues. CDR1 is MNHNS and CDR2 is SASEGT in the germline V gene. Trimming stripped 1 base from V and 3 bases from J, with 13 bases between. The CDR3 here is CASSEVPGRHYEQYF. The CDR3 nucleotides are TGTGCCAGCAGTGAAGTCCCGGGACGGCACTACGAGCAGTACTTC.

This chain joins TRBV2 and TRBJ2-7; TRBD1 or TRBD2 may be the D gene (5 bases each). Germline-derived CDR1 and CDR2 are SNHLY and FYNNEI. This CDR3 has 15 amino acids. V shed 1 base and J shed 4 bases, with 14 bases lying between them. The CDR3 spells CASSEGPGRDYEQYF. The CDR3 bases are TGTGCCAGCAGTGAAGGTCCGGGACGGGATTACGAGCAGTACTTC.

This clone was detected a few times. This chain links TRBV7-2 with TRBJ1-1; 12 nucleotides align to TRBD1. Germline trimming cut 5 bases from V and 5 bases from J; bases unmatched to any gene: 6. Germline V gives CDR1 SGHTA, CDR2 FQGNSA. The CDR3 has 15 amino acids. CDR3 in DNA: TGTGCCAGCAGCGACCGGGACAGGGGGCTGACTGAAGCTTTCTTT. Translation gives CASSDRDRGLTEAFF. Drawing the rest from reference TRBV7-2 and TRBJ1-1, the complete variable domain is GAGVSQSPSNKVTEKGKDVELRCDPISGHTALYWYRQSLGQGLEFLIYFQGNSAPDKSGLPSDRFSAERTGGSVSTLTIQRTQQEDSAVYLCASSDRDRGLTEAFFGQGTRLTVV.

V is TRBV6-5 and J is TRBJ2-7; D gene uncertain. CDR3 length equals 15 residues. Germline V gene data show CDR1 as MNHEY and CDR2 as SVGAGI. Between the trimmed V and J ends, which lost 0 bases and 2 bases, there was a span of 11 bases. CDR3 loop: CASSYSGGTAYEQYF. CDR3 in DNA: TGTGCCAGCAGTTACTCGGGCGGAACAGCCTACGAGCAGTACTTC.